Listed below are T cell receptor beta chains from one sample, sequenced in a study of T cell responses to AZD1222 COVID-19 vaccine. Libraries were prepared by immunoSEQ multiplex PCR; TCRdb keeps only in-frame clonotypes and omits some of them. The table lists 150,000 or so clones, around 90% of them singletons. Sequencing was performed on peripheral blood, taken on day 0 of AZD1222 vaccination. The receptor set was obtained from an adult in good health. The CDR3 runs from the conserved cysteine through the conserved F or W. D genes are given only for firm matches. Expanded clones are given a class, and other clones once, few, many or no size at all.

TRBJ1-4 | - | TRBV5-4 | TRBD1 | CASSGTGVGVEKLFF | TGTGCCAGCAGCGGTACAGGGGTGGGGGTTGAAAAACTGTTTTTT
TRBJ2-7 | - | TRBV7-2 | TRBD2 | CASSSQRGGGYEQYF | TGTGCCAGCAGCTCACAGCGGGGGGGCGGGTACGAGCAGTACTTC
TRBJ1-1 | - | TRBV28 | - | CASSSGPARRVKSAFF | TGTGCCAGCAGTTCAGGTCCCGCCCGAAGAGTCAAATCAGCTTTCTTT
TRBJ2-4 | - | TRBV5-4 | TRBD1 | CASSKGGLGKGKNIQYF | TGTGCCAGCAGCAAAGGGGGCTTAGGAAAGGGCAAAAACATTCAGTACTTC
TRBJ1-1 | - | TRBV10-2 | - | CASRRENTEAFF | TGCGCCAGCCGAAGGGAGAACACTGAAGCTTTCTTT
TRBJ2-5 | - | TRBV28 | TRBD2 | CASSLVVASGGATFRETQYF | TGTGCCAGCAGTTTAGTGGTTGCTAGCGGGGGGGCCACGTTTCGGGAGACCCAGTACTTC
TRBJ1-5 | - | TRBV4-1 | - | CASSQGRQRGQPQHF | TGCGCCAGCAGCCAAGGCCGGCAGAGGGGGCAGCCCCAGCATTTT
TRBJ2-7 | - | TRBV7-9 | - | CASTIIQGGSYEQYF | TGTGCCAGCACCATAATACAGGGAGGATCCTACGAGCAGTACTTC
TRBJ2-7 | - | TRBV7-9 | TRBD2 | CASSLVGRAYEQYF | TGTGCCAGCAGCTTAGTCGGGAGGGCCTACGAGCAGTACTTC
TRBJ2-1 | - | TRBV11-3 | - | CASSFGETSYNEQFF | TGTGCCAGCAGCTTTGGGGAGACCTCCTACAATGAGCAGTTCTTC
TRBJ1-1 | - | TRBV2 | TRBD1 | CASSPRTGNTEAFF | TGTGCCAGCAGTCCAAGGACAGGGAACACTGAAGCTTTCTTT
TRBJ2-2 | - | TRBV5-6 | - | CASSLSGTGELFF | TGTGCCAGCAGCTTAAGCGGGACCGGGGAGCTGTTTTTT
TRBJ1-1 | - | TRBV29-1 | TRBD1 | CSVSGTGGKNTEAFF | TGCAGCGTTTCCGGGACAGGGGGAAAGAACACTGAAGCTTTCTTT
TRBJ2-2 | - | TRBV19 | - | CASSIGGWDTGELFF | TGTGCCAGTAGTATAGGGGGATGGGACACCGGGGAGCTGTTTTTT
TRBJ1-2 | - | TRBV5-5 | TRBD1 | CASSLTGAYGYTF | TGTGCCAGCAGCCTGACAGGGGCCTATGGCTACACCTTC
TRBJ1-1 | once | TRBV28 | TRBD1 | CASSLGQGGALNTEAFF | TGTGCCAGCAGTCTTGGACAGGGTGGGGCCTTGAACACTGAAGCTTTCTTT
TRBJ2-1 | - | TRBV9 | TRBD2 | CASSASGGASYNEQFF | TGTGCCAGCAGCGCTAGCGGGGGGGCCTCCTACAATGAGCAGTTCTTC
TRBJ2-1 | - | TRBV7-6 | TRBD2 | CASSSVAGGSYNEQFF | TGTGCCAGCAGCTCCGTAGCGGGGGGCTCCTACAATGAGCAGTTCTTC
TRBJ2-1 | - | TRBV18 | TRBD2 | CASSPNIAGGSGDEQFF | TGTGCCAGCTCACCGAATATAGCGGGAGGCTCAGGGGATGAGCAGTTCTTC
TRBJ1-2 | - | TRBV28 | TRBD1 | CASSYPGQGNYGYTF | TGTGCCAGCAGTTACCCCGGACAGGGTAACTATGGCTACACCTTC
TRBJ1-5 | - | TRBV6-1 | - | CASSEPTPWPQHF | TGTGCCAGCAGTGAACCCACGCCGTGGCCCCAGCATTTT
TRBJ1-1 | - | TRBV19 | - | CASKGNANTEAFF | TGTGCCAGTAAAGGTAACGCGAACACTGAAGCTTTCTTT
TRBJ1-1 | - | TRBV28 | TRBD1 | CAIQNRGIGRTEAFF | TGTGCCATCCAAAACAGGGGGATAGGGCGGACTGAAGCTTTCTTT
TRBJ1-2 | - | TRBV13 | - | CASSLVPTGWVRGYTF | TGTGCCAGCAGCTTAGTGCCGACGGGCTGGGTGCGTGGCTACACCTTC
TRBJ1-1 | - | TRBV27 | - | CASRLQSRVSTEAFF | TGTGCCAGCCGACTTCAATCCAGGGTGAGCACTGAAGCTTTCTTT
TRBJ2-2 | - | TRBV7-2 | - | CASSLDPGGTGELFF | TGTGCCAGCAGCTTAGATCCAGGAGGGACCGGGGAGCTGTTTTTT
TRBJ2-7 | - | TRBV11-2 | - | CASSSQGNSYEQYF | TGTGCCAGCAGCTCTCAGGGAAACTCCTACGAGCAGTACTTC
TRBJ2-4 | - | TRBV24-1 | - | CATSDARASKNIQYF | TGTGCCACCAGTGATGCTCGGGCGTCCAAAAACATTCAGTACTTC
TRBJ2-2 | few | TRBV7-7 | TRBD2 | CASSSTSGGAGGELFF | TGTGCTAGCAGCTCAACTAGCGGGGGGGCAGGCGGGGAGCTGTTTTTT
TRBJ1-5 | - | TRBV28 | - | CASSFRGSPNQPQHF | TGTGCCAGCAGTTTTCGGGGGAGCCCCAATCAGCCCCAGCATTTT
TRBJ1-1 | - | TRBV28 | - | CASSQSPEAFF | TGTGCCAGCAGTCAGTCCCCTGAAGCTTTCTTT
TRBJ2-7 | once | TRBV28 | - | CASSLQGYEQYF | TGTGCCAGCAGTCTCCAAGGCTACGAGCAGTACTTC
TRBJ2-5 | - | TRBV3-1/TRBV3-2 | - | CASSQDGGKETQYF | TGTGCCAGCAGCCAAGATGGAGGGAAAGAGACCCAGTACTTC
TRBJ2-1 | few | TRBV28 | - | CASSVGSLQDEQFF | TGTGCCAGCAGTGTCGGTAGCCTTCAGGATGAGCAGTTCTTC
TRBJ2-1 | - | TRBV7-9 | - | CASSLGVLVTGLYNEQFF | TGTGCCAGCAGCTTAGGGGTGTTAGTGACAGGCCTTTACAATGAGCAGTTCTTC
TRBJ2-7 | - | TRBV28 | TRBD2 | CASSLGAGGAYEQYF | TGTGCCAGCAGTTTAGGAGCGGGAGGAGCCTACGAGCAGTACTTC
TRBJ1-2 | - | TRBV21-1 | - | CASSKSFRGDYGYTF | TGTGCCAGCAGCAAAAGTTTTCGGGGGGACTATGGCTACACCTTC
TRBJ1-5 | - | TRBV19 | - | CASSIQEGQPQHF | TGTGCCAGTAGTATTCAGGAGGGGCAGCCCCAGCATTTT
TRBJ1-5 | - | TRBV7-2 | - | CASSLDSSNQPQHF | TGTGCCAGCAGCTTGGACAGTAGCAATCAGCCCCAGCATTTT
TRBJ1-5 | - | TRBV19 | - | CASTALGAGSQPQHF | TGTGCCAGTACCGCGCTCGGGGCGGGAAGTCAGCCCCAGCATTTT
TRBJ1-1 | - | TRBV29-1 | TRBD1 | CSVAGGGINTEAFF | TGCAGCGTTGCAGGGGGTGGGATCAACACTGAAGCTTTCTTT
TRBJ2-7 | - | TRBV6-5 | TRBD1 | CASSPRDSSTYEQYF | TGTGCCAGCAGTCCCCGGGACAGCTCTACCTACGAGCAGTACTTC
TRBJ1-2 | - | TRBV7-9 | - | CASSLEAREYGYTF | TGTGCCAGCAGCTTAGAGGCCAGGGAGTATGGCTACACCTTC
TRBJ1-4 | once | TRBV6-4 | TRBD1 | CASSITGVATNEKLFF | TGTGCCAGCAGCATAACAGGGGTTGCAACTAATGAAAAACTGTTTTTT
TRBJ1-1 | - | TRBV18 | - | CASSPGRTNTEAFF | TGTGCCAGCTCACCAGGACGGACGAACACTGAAGCTTTCTTT
TRBJ1-4 | once | TRBV7-2 | - | CASSLVRGNEKLFF | TGTGCCAGCAGCTTAGTACGGGGTAATGAAAAACTGTTTTTT
TRBJ1-2 | once | TRBV19 | - | CASSMVGEVDGYGYTF | TGTGCCAGTAGTATGGTAGGGGAAGTAGATGGCTATGGCTACACCTTC